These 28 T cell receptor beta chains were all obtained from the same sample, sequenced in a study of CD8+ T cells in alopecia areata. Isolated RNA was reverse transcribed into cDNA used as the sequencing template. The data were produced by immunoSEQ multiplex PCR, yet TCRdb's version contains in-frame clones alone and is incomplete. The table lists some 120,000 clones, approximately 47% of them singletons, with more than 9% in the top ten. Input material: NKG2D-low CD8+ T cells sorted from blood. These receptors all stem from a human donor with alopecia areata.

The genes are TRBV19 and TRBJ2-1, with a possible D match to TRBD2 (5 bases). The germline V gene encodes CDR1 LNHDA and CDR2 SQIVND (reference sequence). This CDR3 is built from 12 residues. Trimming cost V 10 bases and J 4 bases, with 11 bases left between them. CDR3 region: CATNRGYNEQFF. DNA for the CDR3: TGTGCCACCAATCGGGGTTACAATGAGCAGTTCTTC.

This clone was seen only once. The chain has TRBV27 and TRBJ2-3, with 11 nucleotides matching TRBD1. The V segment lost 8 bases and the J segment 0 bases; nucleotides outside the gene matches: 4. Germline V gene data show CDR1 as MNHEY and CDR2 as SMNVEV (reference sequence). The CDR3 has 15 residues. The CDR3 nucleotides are TGTGCCAGCGGACAGGGGGCACCCAGCACAGATACGCAGTATTTT. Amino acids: CASGQGAPSTDTQYF.

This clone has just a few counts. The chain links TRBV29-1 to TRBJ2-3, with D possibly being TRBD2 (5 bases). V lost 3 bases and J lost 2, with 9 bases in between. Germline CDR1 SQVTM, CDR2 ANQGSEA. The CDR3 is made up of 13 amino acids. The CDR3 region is CSVDTGYTDTQYF. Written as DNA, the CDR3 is TGCAGCGTTGACACGGGGTACACAGATACGCAGTATTTT.

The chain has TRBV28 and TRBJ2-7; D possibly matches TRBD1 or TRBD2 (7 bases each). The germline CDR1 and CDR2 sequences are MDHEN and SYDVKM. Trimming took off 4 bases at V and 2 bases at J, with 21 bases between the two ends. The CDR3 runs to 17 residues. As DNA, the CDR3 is TGTGCCAGCAGTTCTTTATTGGGAGGGGACAGCACCTACGAGCAGTACTTC. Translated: CASSSLLGGDSTYEQYF.

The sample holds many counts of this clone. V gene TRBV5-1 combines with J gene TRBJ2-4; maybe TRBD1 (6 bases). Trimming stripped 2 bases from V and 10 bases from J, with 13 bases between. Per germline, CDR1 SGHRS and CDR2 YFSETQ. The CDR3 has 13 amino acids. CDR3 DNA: TGCGCCAGCAGCTTCCGGGGACAACTTATTCAGTACTTC. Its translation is CASSFRGQLIQYF.

The CDR3 DNA reads as TGTGCCAGCAGAGCCTTGGACAGGTCCCAAGAGACCCAGTACTTC. Translating it yields CASRALDRSQETQYF. This chain links TRBV28 with TRBJ2-5, with 7 bases identical to TRBD1. CDR1 and CDR2 (germline): MDHEN, SYDVKM. V was clipped by 6 bases and J by 1 base; unmatched bases: 8. The CDR3 extends over 15 amino acids.

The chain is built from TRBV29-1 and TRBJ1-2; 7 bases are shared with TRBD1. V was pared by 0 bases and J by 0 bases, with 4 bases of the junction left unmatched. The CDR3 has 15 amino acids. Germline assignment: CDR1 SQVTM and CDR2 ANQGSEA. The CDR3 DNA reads TGCAGCGTTGAAGATCATGGGACAGCTAACTATGGCTACACCTTC. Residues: CSVEDHGTANYGYTF.

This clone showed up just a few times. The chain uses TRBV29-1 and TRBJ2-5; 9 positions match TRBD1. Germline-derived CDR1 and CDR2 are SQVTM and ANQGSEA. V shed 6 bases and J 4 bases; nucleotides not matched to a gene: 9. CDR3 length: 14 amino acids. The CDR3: CSVAGTTGGETQYF. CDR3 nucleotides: TGCAGCGTCGCGGGAACGACAGGGGGAGAGACCCAGTACTTC.

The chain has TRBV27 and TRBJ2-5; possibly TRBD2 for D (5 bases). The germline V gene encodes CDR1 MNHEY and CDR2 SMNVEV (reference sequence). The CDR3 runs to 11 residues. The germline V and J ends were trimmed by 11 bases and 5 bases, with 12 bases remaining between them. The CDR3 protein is CAAGRVETQYF. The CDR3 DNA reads TGTGCCGCTGGGAGAGTGGAGACCCAGTACTTC.

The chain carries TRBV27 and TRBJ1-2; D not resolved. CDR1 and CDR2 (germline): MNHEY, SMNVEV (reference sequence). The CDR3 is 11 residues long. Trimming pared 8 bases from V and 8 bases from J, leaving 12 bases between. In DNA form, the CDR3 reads TGTGCCAGCGGCACGCCACGGGGCTACACCTTC. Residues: CASGTPRGYTF.

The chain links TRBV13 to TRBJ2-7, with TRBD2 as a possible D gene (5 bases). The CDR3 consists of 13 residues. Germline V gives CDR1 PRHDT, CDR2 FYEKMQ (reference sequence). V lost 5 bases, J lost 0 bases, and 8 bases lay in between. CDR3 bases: TGTGCCAGCAGCACCGGGGTCTCCTACGAGCAGTACTTC. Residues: CASSTGVSYEQYF.

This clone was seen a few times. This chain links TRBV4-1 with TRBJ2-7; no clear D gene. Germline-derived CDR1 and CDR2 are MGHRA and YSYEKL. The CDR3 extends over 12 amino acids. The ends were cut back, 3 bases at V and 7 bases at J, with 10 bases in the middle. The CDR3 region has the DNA TGCGCCAGCAGCCATCTGTTGGGGGAGCAGTACTTC. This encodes CASSHLLGEQYF.

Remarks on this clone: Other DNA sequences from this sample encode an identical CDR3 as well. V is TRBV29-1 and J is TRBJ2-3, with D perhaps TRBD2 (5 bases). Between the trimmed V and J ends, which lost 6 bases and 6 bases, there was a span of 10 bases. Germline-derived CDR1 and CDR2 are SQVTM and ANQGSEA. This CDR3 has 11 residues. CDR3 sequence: CSVSTGDTQYF. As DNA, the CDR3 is TGCAGCGTATCAACGGGGGATACGCAGTATTTT.

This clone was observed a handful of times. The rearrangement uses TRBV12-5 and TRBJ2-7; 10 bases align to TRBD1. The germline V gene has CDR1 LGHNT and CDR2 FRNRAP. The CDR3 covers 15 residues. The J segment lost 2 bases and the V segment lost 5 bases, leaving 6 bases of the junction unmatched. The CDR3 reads CASGSSGTGAYEQYF. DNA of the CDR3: TGTGCTAGTGGTAGCTCCGGGACAGGGGCCTACGAGCAGTACTTC.

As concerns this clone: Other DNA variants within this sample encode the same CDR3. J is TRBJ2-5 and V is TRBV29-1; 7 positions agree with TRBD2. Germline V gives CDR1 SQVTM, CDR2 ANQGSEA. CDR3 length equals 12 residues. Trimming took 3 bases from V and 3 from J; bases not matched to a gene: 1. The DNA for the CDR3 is TGCAGCGTTGAGGGAGGGGAAGAGACCCAGTACTTC. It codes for CSVEGGEETQYF.

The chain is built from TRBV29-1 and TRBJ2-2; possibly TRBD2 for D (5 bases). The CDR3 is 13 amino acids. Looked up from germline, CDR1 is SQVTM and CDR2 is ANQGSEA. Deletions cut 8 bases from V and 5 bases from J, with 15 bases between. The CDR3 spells CSSNDPGTGELFF. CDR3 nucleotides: TGCAGCTCCAATGACCCGGGGACCGGGGAGCTGTTTTTT.

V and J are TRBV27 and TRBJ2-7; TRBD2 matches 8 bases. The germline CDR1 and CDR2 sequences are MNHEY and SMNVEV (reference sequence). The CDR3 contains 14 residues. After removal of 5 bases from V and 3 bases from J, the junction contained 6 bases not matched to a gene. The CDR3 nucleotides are TGTGCCAGCAGTGGTAGCGGGACCGTCTACGAGCAGTACTTC. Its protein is CASSGSGTVYEQYF.

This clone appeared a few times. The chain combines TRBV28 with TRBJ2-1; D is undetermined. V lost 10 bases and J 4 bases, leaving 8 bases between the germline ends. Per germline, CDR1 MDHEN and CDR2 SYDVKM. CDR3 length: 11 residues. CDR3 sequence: CATVGYNEQFF. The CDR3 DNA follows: TGTGCCACAGTCGGGTACAATGAGCAGTTCTTC.

The DNA for the CDR3 is TGCGCCAGCAGAGTTCTCCAAGGGCGTCCGGACAATGAGCAGTTCTTC. Its protein product is CASRVLQGRPDNEQFF. The gene calls are TRBV4-1 and TRBJ2-1; D gene unclear. Trimming removed 6 bases from V and 5 bases from J, with 20 bases in between. CDR1 MGHRA and CDR2 YSYEKL come from the germline V gene. This CDR3 is 16 amino acids long.

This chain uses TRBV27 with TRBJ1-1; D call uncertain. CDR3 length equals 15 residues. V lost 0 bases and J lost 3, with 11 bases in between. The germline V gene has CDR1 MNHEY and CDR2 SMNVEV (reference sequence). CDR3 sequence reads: CASSLSPGWYTEAFF. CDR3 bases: TGTGCCAGCAGTTTATCCCCGGGGTGGTACACTGAAGCTTTCTTT.

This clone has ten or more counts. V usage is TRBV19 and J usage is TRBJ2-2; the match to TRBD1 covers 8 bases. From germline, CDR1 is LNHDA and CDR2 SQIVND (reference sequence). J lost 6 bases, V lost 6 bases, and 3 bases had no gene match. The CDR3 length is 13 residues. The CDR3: CASRDRGAGELFF. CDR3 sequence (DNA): TGTGCCAGTAGAGACAGGGGAGCCGGGGAGCTGTTTTTT.

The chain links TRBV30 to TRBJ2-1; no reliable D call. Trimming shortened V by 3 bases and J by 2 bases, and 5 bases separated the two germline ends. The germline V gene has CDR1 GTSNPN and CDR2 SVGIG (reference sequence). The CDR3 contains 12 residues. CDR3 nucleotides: TGTGCCTGGAGCGTGACCTACAATGAGCAGTTCTTC. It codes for CAWSVTYNEQFF.

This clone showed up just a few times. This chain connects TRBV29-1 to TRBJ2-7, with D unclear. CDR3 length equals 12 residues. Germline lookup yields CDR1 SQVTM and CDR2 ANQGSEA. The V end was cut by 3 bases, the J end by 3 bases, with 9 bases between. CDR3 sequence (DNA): TGCAGCGTTGAGTACGGAGACTACGAGCAGTACTTC. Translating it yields CSVEYGDYEQYF.

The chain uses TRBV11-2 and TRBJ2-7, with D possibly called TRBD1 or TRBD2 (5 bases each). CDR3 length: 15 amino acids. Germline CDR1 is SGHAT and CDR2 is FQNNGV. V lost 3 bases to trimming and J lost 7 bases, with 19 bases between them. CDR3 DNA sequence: TGTGCCAGCAGCTTGGAGACAGCGAGGGGTACGGAGCAGTACTTC. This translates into CASSLETARGTEQYF.

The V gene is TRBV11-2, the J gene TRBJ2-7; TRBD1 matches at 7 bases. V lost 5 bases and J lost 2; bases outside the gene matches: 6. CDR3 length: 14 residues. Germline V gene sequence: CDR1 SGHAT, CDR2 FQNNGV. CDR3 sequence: CASSHGTVAYEQYF. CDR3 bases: TGTGCCAGCAGCCACGGGACAGTTGCCTACGAGCAGTACTTC.

The CDR3 here is CASSLGGEAYNEQFF. DNA of the CDR3: TGTGCCAGCAGCCTCGGGGGGGAGGCATACAATGAGCAGTTCTTC. The genes are TRBV7-9 and TRBJ2-1, with 8 bases aligning to TRBD2. CDR1 and CDR2 (germline): SEHNR, FQNEAQ (reference sequence). CDR3 length: 15 amino acids. The V segment lost 5 bases and the J segment 4 bases; nucleotides outside the gene matches: 7.

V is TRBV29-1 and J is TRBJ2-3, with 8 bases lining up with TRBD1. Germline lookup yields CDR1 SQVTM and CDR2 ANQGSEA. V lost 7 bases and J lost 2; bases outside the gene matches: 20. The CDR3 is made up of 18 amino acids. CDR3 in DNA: TGCAGCGCTTATTCCGGTATGACAGGGGATGGCCTCACAGATACGCAGTATTTT. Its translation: CSAYSGMTGDGLTDTQYF.

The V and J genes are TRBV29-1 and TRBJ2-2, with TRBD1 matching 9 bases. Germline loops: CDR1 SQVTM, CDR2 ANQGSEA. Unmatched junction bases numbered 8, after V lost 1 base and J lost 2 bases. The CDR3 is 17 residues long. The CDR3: CSVEGYPGQGNTGELFF. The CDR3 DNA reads TGCAGCGTTGAAGGTTATCCGGGACAGGGCAACACCGGGGAGCTGTTTTTT.